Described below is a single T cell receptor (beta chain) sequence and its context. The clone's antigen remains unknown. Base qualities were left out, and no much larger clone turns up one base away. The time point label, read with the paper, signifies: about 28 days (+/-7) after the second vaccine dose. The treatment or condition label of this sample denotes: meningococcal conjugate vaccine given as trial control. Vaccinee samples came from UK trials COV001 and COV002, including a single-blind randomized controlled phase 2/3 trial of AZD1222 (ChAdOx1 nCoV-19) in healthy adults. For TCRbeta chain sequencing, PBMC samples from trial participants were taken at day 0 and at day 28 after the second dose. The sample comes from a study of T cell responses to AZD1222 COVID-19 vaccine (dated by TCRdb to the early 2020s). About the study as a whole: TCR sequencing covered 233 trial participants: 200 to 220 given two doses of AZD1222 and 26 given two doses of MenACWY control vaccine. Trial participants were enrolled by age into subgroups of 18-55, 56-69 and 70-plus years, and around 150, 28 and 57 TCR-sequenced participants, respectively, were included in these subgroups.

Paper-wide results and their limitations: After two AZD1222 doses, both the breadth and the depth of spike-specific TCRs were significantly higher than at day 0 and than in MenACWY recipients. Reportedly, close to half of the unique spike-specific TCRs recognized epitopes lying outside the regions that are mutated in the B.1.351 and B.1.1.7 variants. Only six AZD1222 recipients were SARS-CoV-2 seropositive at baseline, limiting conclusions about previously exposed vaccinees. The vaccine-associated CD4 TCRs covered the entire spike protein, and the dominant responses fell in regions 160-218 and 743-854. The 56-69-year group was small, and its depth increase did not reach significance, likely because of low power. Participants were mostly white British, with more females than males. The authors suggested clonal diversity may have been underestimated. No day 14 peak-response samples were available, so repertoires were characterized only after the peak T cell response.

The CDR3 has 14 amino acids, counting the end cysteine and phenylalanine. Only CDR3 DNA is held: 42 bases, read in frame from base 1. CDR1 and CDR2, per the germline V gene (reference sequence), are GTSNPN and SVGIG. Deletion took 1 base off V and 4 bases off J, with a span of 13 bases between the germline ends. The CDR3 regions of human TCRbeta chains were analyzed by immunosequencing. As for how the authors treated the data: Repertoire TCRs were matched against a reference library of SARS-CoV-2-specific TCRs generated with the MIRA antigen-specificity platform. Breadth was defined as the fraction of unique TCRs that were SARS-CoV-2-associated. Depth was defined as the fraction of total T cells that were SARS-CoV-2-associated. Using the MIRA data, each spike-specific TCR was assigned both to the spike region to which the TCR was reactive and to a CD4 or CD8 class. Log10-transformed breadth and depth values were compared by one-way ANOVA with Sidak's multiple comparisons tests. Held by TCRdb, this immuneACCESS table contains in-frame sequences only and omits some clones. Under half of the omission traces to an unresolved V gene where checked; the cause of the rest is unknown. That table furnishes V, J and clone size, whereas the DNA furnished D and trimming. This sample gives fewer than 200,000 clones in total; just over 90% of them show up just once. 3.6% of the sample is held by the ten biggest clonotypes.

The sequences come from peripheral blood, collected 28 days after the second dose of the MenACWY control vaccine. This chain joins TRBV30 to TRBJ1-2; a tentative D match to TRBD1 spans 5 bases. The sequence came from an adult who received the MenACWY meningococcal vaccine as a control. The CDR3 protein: CAWSATGRSYGYTF. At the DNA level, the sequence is TGTGCCTGGAGTGCGACGGGGCGCAGCTATGGCTACACCTTC.